This T cell receptor (beta chain) was found in a study of cytomegalovirus exposure and HLA in healthy donors. In the study overall: Later, an analysis reported that the 120 or so validation repertoires had used the same platform as the roughly 680 first-cohort repertoires. General study points: A few chains tied to CMV proved CMV antigen-specific in vitro. Cytomegalovirus status, reportedly, was diagnosed with high specificity and sensitivity by the classifier. Subsequent analysis of the 100 to 150 validation repertoires found a tendency for first-cohort TCR clusters to co-occur.

Measured with immunoSEQ multiplex PCR; TCRdb has only the in-frame clones, and not every one. The data show under 150,000 clones, around 87% seen once. CDR1 is LNHDA, CDR2 SQIVND, per germline (reference sequence). This CDR3 is built from 14 residues. The V and J ends lost 4 bases and 7 bases, in that order; junction bases with no gene match: 8. As concerns this clone: Its antigen is still unknown.

Sequences were obtained from PBMCs. This chain joins TRBV19 and TRBJ1-1; 8 bases are shared with TRBD1. The sequence was obtained from a man aged 18 to 29 in good health and CMV-seropositive. CDR3 nucleotides: TGTGCCAGTAGTAAACCTACAGGGGGGCGTGAAGCTTTCTTT. Amino acid sequence: CASSKPTGGREAFF.